The 29 T cell receptor beta chains reported below all come from one sample, sequenced in a study of T-cell memory formation after mild COVID-19. TCRdb re-called the 5' RACE reads through MiXCR, storing one row per CDR3 protein. The repertoire holds roughly 100,000 distinct CDR3 sequences, with around 15% as singletons. The sequenced sample consisted of PBMCs or a T cell subset sorted from them (not recorded which). Receptors originate from an adult woman who had mild COVID-19 (a few samples of this study predate the infection). Cell type and time point are not known.

This clonotype was picked up many times. The chain recombines TRBV4-1 with TRBJ2-7; D possibly corresponds to TRBD2 (6 bases). The CDR3 contains 15 residues. Germline lookup yields CDR1 MGHRA and CDR2 YSYEKL. V lost 0 bases and J lost 5, with 14 bases in between. The CDR3, as DNA: TGCGCCAGCAGCCAAGATAGGGACTTTAGGGACGAGCAGTACTTC. As protein: CASSQDRDFRDEQYF.

This clonotype was counted only a few times. The chain links TRBV5-1 to TRBJ2-7; a possible D gene is TRBD2 (5 bases). This CDR3 has 14 amino acids. The V gene's germline CDR1 is SGHRS and CDR2 YFSETQ. Trimming shortened V by 4 bases and J by 5 bases, and 16 bases separated the two germline ends. Written as DNA, the CDR3 is TGCGCCAGCAGCCCTCTCCCCTCCGGGGACGAGCAGTACTTC. Encoded protein: CASSPLPSGDEQYF.

The chain couples TRBV7-2 to TRBJ2-2; unclear D gene. Germline loops: CDR1 SGHTA, CDR2 FQGNSA. V was trimmed by 1 base and J by 0 bases, leaving 6 bases between them. The CDR3 covers 15 residues. CDR3 residues: CASSLVQANTGELFF. The CDR3 DNA reads TGTGCCAGCAGCTTAGTACAAGCGAACACCGGGGAGCTGTTTTTT.

This sequence joins TRBV5-6 and TRBJ1-1; TRBD1 is a possible D gene (5 bases). The V end was cut by 4 bases, the J end by 10 bases, with 14 bases between. The CDR3 sequence is 12 residues long. Germline CDR1 SGHDT, CDR2 YYEEEE. The CDR3: CASSPGVNGAFF. CDR3 DNA sequence: TGTGCCAGCAGCCCGGGGGTGAATGGAGCTTTCTTT. Drawing the rest from reference TRBV5-6 and TRBJ1-1, the complete variable domain is DAGVTQSPTHLIKTRGQQVTLRCSPKSGHDTVSWYQQALGQGPQFIFQYYEEEERQRGNFPDRFSGHQFPNYSSELNVNALLLGDSALYLCASSPGVNGAFFGQGTRLTVV.

This clonotype has only a few counts. The V and J genes are TRBV10-3 and TRBJ2-1, with D unresolved. The CDR3 has 16 residues. Trimming cost V 3 bases and J 5 bases, with 17 bases left between them. In germline, CDR1 is ENHRY, CDR2 SYGVKD. CDR3 bases: TGTGCCATCAGTGAATCAGGAGATGGGATACACAATGAGCAGTTCTTC. Translating it yields CAISESGDGIHNEQFF.

The chain is built from TRBV29-1 and TRBJ2-1; 8 bases line up with TRBD2. The V gene's germline CDR1 is SQVTM and CDR2 ANQGSEA. This CDR3 comprises 14 residues. The trim removed 6 bases at V and 3 bases at J, leaving 7 bases unmatched. CDR3 nucleotides: TGCAGCGTGAACCCGGGGGGGAGCTACAATGAGCAGTTCTTC. Residues: CSVNPGGSYNEQFF.

V usage is TRBV9 and J usage is TRBJ2-2; 9 nucleotides agree with TRBD2. Germline assignment: CDR1 SGDLS and CDR2 YYNGEE. The V and J ends lost 4 bases and 7 bases, in that order; junction bases with no gene match: 5. CDR3 size: 14 residues. In DNA form, the CDR3 reads TGTGCCAGCAGCAGTAGCGGGGGAGTCGGGGAGCTGTTTTTT. As protein: CASSSSGGVGELFF.

This clonotype appeared a few times. The gene calls are TRBV6-2 or TRBV6-3 and TRBJ1-1; 7 bases match TRBD1. The V and J ends lost 3 bases and 6 bases, in that order; junction bases with no gene match: 7. Germline V gene sequence: CDR1 MNHEY, CDR2 SVGEGT. CDR3 length: 14 amino acids. CDR3 coding DNA: TGTGCCAGCAGTTATCCGACAGGGATTCCTGAAGCTTTCTTT. Residues: CASSYPTGIPEAFF.

This clonotype was seen a handful of times. V is TRBV5-8 and J is TRBJ1-5, with 8 bases aligning to TRBD1. This CDR3 contains 15 residues. Germline CDR1 SGHTS, CDR2 YDEGEE. J gave up 6 bases and V 3 bases, and 8 bases lay outside the gene matches. CDR3 nucleotide sequence: TGTGCCAGCAGCTCGTGGACAGGGAGTCCTCAGCCCCAGCATTTT. Translated, it gives CASSSWTGSPQPQHF. The full variable domain, its missing parts supplied by reference TRBV5-8 and TRBJ1-5, is EAGVTQSPTHLIKTRGQQATLRCSPISGHTSVYWYQQALGLGLQFLLWYDEGEERNRGNFPPRFSGRQFPNYSSELNVNALELEDSALYLCASSSWTGSPQPQHFGDGTRLSIL.

The CDR3 reads CASSMGRGTEAFF. The CDR3 nucleotides are TGTGCCAGTAGTATGGGGAGGGGAACTGAAGCTTTCTTT. The chain employs TRBV19 and TRBJ1-1, with D perhaps matching TRBD1 (5 bases). The V end lost 3 bases, the J end lost 5 bases, and 10 bases lay between the germline ends. Germline loops: CDR1 LNHDA, CDR2 SQIVND (reference sequence). CDR3 length: 13 residues.

V usage is TRBV7-9 and J usage is TRBJ2-3, with 9 positions matching TRBD2. This CDR3 comprises 16 residues. Germline V gene sequence: CDR1 SEHNR, CDR2 FQNEAQ (reference sequence). Germline trimming cut 5 bases from V and 6 bases from J; bases unmatched to any gene: 12. The DNA of the CDR3 is TGTGCCAGCAGCCCGGAATTAGCGGGAGAGGCGGATACGCAGTATTTT. It yields the protein CASSPELAGEADTQYF.

This clonotype was counted only a few times. J is TRBJ1-2 and V is TRBV29-1, with a tentative D call TRBD1 (6 bases). V dropped 3 bases and J dropped 4 bases, with 30 bases sitting between them. CDR1 is SQVTM, CDR2 ANQGSEA, per germline. CDR3 size: 19 residues. CDR3 sequence: CSVDPDPPQVRGAGYGYTF. CDR3 coding DNA: TGCAGCGTTGACCCGGATCCCCCACAGGTCAGGGGCGCAGGCTATGGCTACACCTTC. Full variable domain (rest looked up from reference TRBV29-1 and TRBJ1-2): SAVISQKPSRDICQRGTSLTIQCQVDSQVTMMFWYRQQPGQSLTLIATANQGSEATYESGFVIDKFPISRPNLTFSTLTVSNMSPEDSSIYLCSVDPDPPQVRGAGYGYTFGSGTRLTVV.

There are a few counts of this clonotype. The chain has TRBV4-1 and TRBJ2-7; 8 bases line up with TRBD1. Germline loops: CDR1 MGHRA, CDR2 YSYEKL. This CDR3 is 17 amino acids long. V lost 0 bases and J lost 0; bases outside the gene matches: 7. The CDR3 coding sequence is TGCGCCAGCAGCCAAGACCCTACAGGGGGGAGCTCCTACGAGCAGTACTTC. Translating it yields CASSQDPTGGSSYEQYF.

This clonotype was observed a few times. J is TRBJ1-1 and V is TRBV15; TRBD1 might be the D (6 bases). The CDR3 extends over 14 amino acids. The germline V gene encodes CDR1 LNHNV and CDR2 YYDKDF (reference sequence). Trimming removed 6 bases from V and 6 bases from J, with 17 bases in between. CDR3 in DNA: TGTGCCACCAGATCTGCGGGGGCAAGGGCTGAAGCTTTCTTT. Encoded protein: CATRSAGARAEAFF.

This clonotype was found a few times. The chain has TRBV7-2 and TRBJ1-2; D call uncertain. Germline loops: CDR1 SGHTA, CDR2 FQGNSA. The CDR3 runs to 13 residues. Trimming stripped 5 bases from V and 10 bases from J, with 17 bases between. CDR3 amino acids: CASSLTLSGFYTF. The CDR3 region has the DNA TGTGCCAGCAGCCTTACCCTTTCGGGATTCTACACCTTC.

The gene calls are TRBV5-1 and TRBJ2-7; possibly TRBD1 or TRBD2 for D (5 bases each). Germline V gene data show CDR1 as SGHRS and CDR2 as YFSETQ. Trimming removed 4 bases from V and 2 bases from J, with 16 bases in between. The length of the CDR3 is 15 residues. The CDR3 protein is CASSLGTDAAYEQYF. The CDR3 DNA follows: TGCGCCAGCAGCCTCGGGACGGATGCTGCCTACGAGCAGTACTTC.

J is TRBJ1-2 and V is TRBV25-1, with 8 positions matching TRBD1. The V segment lost 4 bases and the J segment 8 bases; nucleotides outside the gene matches: 12. The CDR3 runs to 15 residues. CDR1 is MGHDK, CDR2 SYGVNS, per germline. The CDR3 sequence is CASSVSFGQGRGYTF. The CDR3 nucleotides are TGTGCCAGCAGTGTAAGTTTTGGACAGGGCAGAGGCTACACCTTC.

This clonotype has only a few counts. This chain uses TRBV20-1 with TRBJ2-7; D may match TRBD1 or TRBD2 (6 bases each). The CDR3 has 11 residues. Between the trimmed V and J ends, which lost 6 bases and 4 bases, there was a span of 10 bases. Per the germline V gene, CDR1 is DFQATT and CDR2 is SNEGSKA (reference sequence). This CDR3 is CSALGGYEQYF. The CDR3 DNA sequence: TGCAGTGCCTTAGGGGGGTACGAGCAGTACTTC.

This clonotype was found a few times. The chain recombines TRBV7-6 with TRBJ2-7, with D uncertain. Germline CDR1 is SGHVS and CDR2 is FNYEAQ. The CDR3 runs 15 residues. Trimming pared 0 bases from V and 5 bases from J, leaving 14 bases between. The CDR3 protein is CASSLAGSTIDEQYF. In DNA, the CDR3 is TGTGCCAGCAGCTTAGCCGGGTCCACGATCGACGAGCAGTACTTC.

This clonotype occurred a few times. V and J are TRBV9 and TRBJ1-1, with D unclear. The CDR3 totals 15 residues. Trimming took 3 bases from V and 0 from J, leaving 12 bases between them. Germline CDR1 reads SGDLS; CDR2 reads YYNGEE. The CDR3 DNA reads as TGTGCCAGCAGCGCCACCGGGTCACTGAACACTGAAGCTTTCTTT. Translating it yields CASSATGSLNTEAFF.

V gene TRBV15 combines with J gene TRBJ2-1; 7 bases match TRBD2. Germline V lookup: CDR1 LNHNV, CDR2 YYDKDF (reference sequence). With 8 bases clipped from V and 4 bases from J, the junction kept 5 bases outside the gene matches. The CDR3 runs to 13 residues. The CDR3 is CATGERGYNEQFF. The CDR3 DNA reads as TGTGCCACCGGTGAGCGGGGATACAATGAGCAGTTCTTC.

This clonotype was seen at least ten times. The V gene is TRBV12-3 or TRBV12-4, the J gene TRBJ2-1; 7 nucleotides align to TRBD2. The CDR3 is 14 residues long. With 3 bases clipped from V and 6 bases from J, the junction kept 5 bases outside the gene matches. The CDR3 sequence: CASSLGGPGNEQFF. The CDR3 DNA sequence: TGTGCCAGCAGTTTGGGAGGGCCGGGCAATGAGCAGTTCTTC.

There are a few counts of this clonotype. V gene TRBV12-3 or TRBV12-4 combines with J gene TRBJ1-1; TRBD1 matches 9 bases. This CDR3 is built from 13 residues. V trimming: 3 bases; J trimming: 7 bases; junction bases outside the gene matches: 3. The CDR3, as DNA: TGTGCCAGCAGTTTGGGACAGGGCCTTGAAGCTTTCTTT. It is translated as CASSLGQGLEAFF.

The chain links TRBV7-9 to TRBJ2-3; D call uncertain. V lost 4 bases to trimming and J lost 0 bases, with 5 bases between them. Per the germline V gene, CDR1 is SEHNR and CDR2 is FQNEAQ (reference sequence). This CDR3 spans 13 amino acids. The CDR3 loop is CASSSFSTDTQYF. The CDR3 nucleotides read TGTGCCAGCAGCTCCTTTAGCACAGATACGCAGTATTTT.

The table lists this clonotype with a few counts. The gene calls are TRBV5-6 and TRBJ1-1, with D perhaps matching TRBD1 (5 bases). The ends were cut back, 3 bases at V and 2 bases at J, with 14 bases in the middle. The CDR3 totals 15 residues. Germline V lookup: CDR1 SGHDT, CDR2 YYEEEE. CDR3 sequence reads: CASSWGTGQNTEAFF. The DNA of the CDR3 is TGTGCCAGCAGCTGGGGAACAGGACAAAACACTGAAGCTTTCTTT.

CDR3 region: CASSAGDQPQHF. CDR3 DNA sequence: TGTGCCAGCAGCGCCGGAGATCAGCCCCAGCATTTT. The rearrangement uses TRBV11-2 and TRBJ1-5; D gene unclear. V lost 5 bases and J lost 5, with 7 bases in between. The CDR3 consists of 12 residues. Germline-derived CDR1 and CDR2 are SGHAT and FQNNGV.

The table lists this clonotype with a few counts. The genes are TRBV5-6 and TRBJ2-3; tentative D call: TRBD1 (6 bases). Germline-derived CDR1 and CDR2 are SGHDT and YYEEEE. The CDR3 runs to 15 residues. V lost 2 bases and J lost 3, with 13 bases in between. The CDR3 nucleotides read TGTGCCAGCAGCTTAAAGTACAGGGATACAGATACGCAGTATTTT. This encodes CASSLKYRDTDTQYF.

The chain combines TRBV19 with TRBJ2-7; TRBD1 matches 9 bases. This CDR3 spans 13 amino acids. Germline V gene lookup returns CDR1 LNHDA and CDR2 SQIVND (reference sequence). The V gene end was trimmed by 6 bases and the J gene end by 4 bases; junction bases not matched to a gene: 4. DNA of the CDR3: TGTGCCAGTAGCGGGACAGGGACGTACGAGCAGTACTTC. It translates to CASSGTGTYEQYF.

The chain recombines TRBV11-2 with TRBJ2-7, with a possible D match to TRBD2 (6 bases). CDR1 and CDR2 (germline): SGHAT, FQNNGV. Trimming took off 5 bases at V and 2 bases at J, with 13 bases between the two ends. The length of the CDR3 is 14 residues. The DNA for the CDR3 is TGTGCCAGCAGCCACCCCGCGGGACCCTACGAGCAGTACTTC. Translated: CASSHPAGPYEQYF.